This note documents a single T cell receptor (beta chain) sequence. The sample comes from a study of T-cell memory formation after mild COVID-19. The length of the CDR3 is 12 residues. CDR1 and CDR2 (germline): SGHVS, FNYEAQ. The ends were cut back, 1 base at V and 5 bases at J, with 5 bases in the middle. Constant-segment primers and 5'RACE yielded cDNA libraries for TCR alpha and TCR beta, each carrying sample barcodes and UMIs. Via MiXCR, TCRdb re-called the 5' RACE reads, giving one row per CDR3 protein. The sample includes 350,000 or so distinct CDR3 sequences, 20% to 25% of them seen just once. Sequencing was carried out using PBMCs or a T cell subset sorted from them (not recorded which). The V and J genes are TRBV7-6 and TRBJ2-5; D is undetermined. The sequence derives from a young man who had mild COVID-19 (a few samples of this study predate the infection). Cell type and time point are not known. DNA of the CDR3: TGTGCCAGCAGCTTAGAGCTGGAGACCCAGTACTTC. It translates to CASSLELETQYF.